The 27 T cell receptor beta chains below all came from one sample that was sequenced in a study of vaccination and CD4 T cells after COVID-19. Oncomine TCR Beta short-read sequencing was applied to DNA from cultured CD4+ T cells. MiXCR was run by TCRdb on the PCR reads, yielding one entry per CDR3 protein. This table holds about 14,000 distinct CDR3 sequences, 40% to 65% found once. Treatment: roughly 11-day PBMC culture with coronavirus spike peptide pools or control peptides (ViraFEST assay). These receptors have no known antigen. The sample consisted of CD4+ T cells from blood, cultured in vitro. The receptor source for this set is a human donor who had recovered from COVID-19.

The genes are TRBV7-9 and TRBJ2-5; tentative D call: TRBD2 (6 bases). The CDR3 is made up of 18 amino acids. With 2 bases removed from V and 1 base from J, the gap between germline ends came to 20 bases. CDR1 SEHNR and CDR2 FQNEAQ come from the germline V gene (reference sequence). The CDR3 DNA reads TGTGCCAGCAGCTTACGGTGGTCGACGGGACTGACCCAAGAGACCCAGTACTTC. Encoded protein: CASSLRWSTGLTQETQYF.

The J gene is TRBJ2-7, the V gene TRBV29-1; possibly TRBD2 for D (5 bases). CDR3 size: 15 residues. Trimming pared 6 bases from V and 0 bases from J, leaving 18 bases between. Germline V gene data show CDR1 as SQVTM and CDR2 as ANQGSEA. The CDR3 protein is CSVGASKRGSYEQYF. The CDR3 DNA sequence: TGCAGCGTCGGAGCTAGCAAACGGGGCTCCTACGAGCAGTACTTC.

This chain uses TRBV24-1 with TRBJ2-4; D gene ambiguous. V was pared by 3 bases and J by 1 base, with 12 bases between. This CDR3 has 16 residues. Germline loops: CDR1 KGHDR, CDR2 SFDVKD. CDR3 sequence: CATSDTEPGAKNIQYF. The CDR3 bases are TGTGCCACCAGTGATACCGAGCCCGGGGCCAAAAACATTCAGTACTTC.

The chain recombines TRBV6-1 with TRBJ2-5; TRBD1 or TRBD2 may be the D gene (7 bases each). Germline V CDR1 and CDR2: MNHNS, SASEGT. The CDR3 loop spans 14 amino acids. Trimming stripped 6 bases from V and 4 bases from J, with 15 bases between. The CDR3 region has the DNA TGTGCCAGCAGGCATACAGGGGAGGGAGAGACCCAGTACTTC. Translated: CASRHTGEGETQYF.

CDR3 in DNA: TGTGCCTGGAGTGTACAGGGGGATTCACCCCTCCACTTT. Translation: CAWSVQGDSPLHF. This chain connects TRBV30 to TRBJ1-6; 8 nucleotides line up with TRBD1. After removal of 0 bases from V and 8 bases from J, the junction contained 0 bases not matched to a gene. Germline lookup yields CDR1 GTSNPN and CDR2 SVGIG (reference sequence). The CDR3 covers 13 residues. Together with reference TRBV30 and TRBJ1-6, the CDR3 gives the full variable domain: SQTIHQWPATLVQPVGSPLSLECTVEGTSNPNLYWYRQAAGRGLQLLFYSVGIGQISSEVPQNLSASRPQDRQFILSSKKLLLSDSGFYLCAWSVQGDSPLHFGNGTRLTVT.

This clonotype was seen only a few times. The chain's CDR3 is CASGGLFNYGYTF. CDR3 in DNA: TGTGCCAGCGGGGGCCTTTTTAACTATGGCTACACCTTC. This chain joins TRBV6-2 or TRBV6-3 and TRBJ1-2; tentatively, D is TRBD1 (6 bases). Germline loops: CDR1 MNHEY, CDR2 SVGEGT. V dropped 8 bases and J dropped 1 base, with 11 bases sitting between them. The CDR3 covers 13 residues.

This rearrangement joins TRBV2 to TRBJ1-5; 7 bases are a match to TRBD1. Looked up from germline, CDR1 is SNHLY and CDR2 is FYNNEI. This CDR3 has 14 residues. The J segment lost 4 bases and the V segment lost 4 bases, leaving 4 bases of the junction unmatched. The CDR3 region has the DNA TGTGCCAGCAGTGTTAGACAGGGTAATCAGCCCCAGCATTTT. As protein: CASSVRQGNQPQHF.

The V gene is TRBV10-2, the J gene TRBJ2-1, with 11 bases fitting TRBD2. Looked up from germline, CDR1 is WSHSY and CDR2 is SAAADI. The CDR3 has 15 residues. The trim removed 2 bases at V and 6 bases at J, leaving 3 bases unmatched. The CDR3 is CASSEIAGGPNEQFF. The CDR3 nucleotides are TGCGCCAGCAGTGAGATAGCGGGAGGGCCCAATGAGCAGTTCTTC.

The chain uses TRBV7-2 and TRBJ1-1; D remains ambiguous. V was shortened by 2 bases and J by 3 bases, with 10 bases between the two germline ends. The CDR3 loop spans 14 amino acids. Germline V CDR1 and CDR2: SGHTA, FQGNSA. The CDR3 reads CASSLNQRDTEAFF. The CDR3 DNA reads TGTGCCAGCAGCTTAAATCAGCGGGACACTGAAGCTTTCTTT.

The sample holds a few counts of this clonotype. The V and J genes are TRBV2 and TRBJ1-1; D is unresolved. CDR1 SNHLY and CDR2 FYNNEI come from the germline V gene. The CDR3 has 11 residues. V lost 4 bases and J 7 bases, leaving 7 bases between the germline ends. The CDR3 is CASSGLGEAFF. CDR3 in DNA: TGTGCCAGCAGTGGGTTGGGTGAAGCTTTCTTT.

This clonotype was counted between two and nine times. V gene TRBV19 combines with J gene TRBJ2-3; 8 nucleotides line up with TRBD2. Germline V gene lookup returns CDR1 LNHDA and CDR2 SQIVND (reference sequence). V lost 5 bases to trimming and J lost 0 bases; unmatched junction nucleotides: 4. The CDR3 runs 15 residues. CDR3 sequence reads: CASSEASGSTDTQYF. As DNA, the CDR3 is TGTGCCAGTAGTGAGGCTAGCGGGAGCACAGATACGCAGTATTTT. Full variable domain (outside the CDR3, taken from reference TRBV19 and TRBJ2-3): DGGITQSPKYLFRKEGQNVTLSCEQNLNHDAMYWYRQDPGQGLRLIYYSQIVNDFQKGDIAEGYSVSREKKESFPLTVTSAQKNPTAFYLCASSEASGSTDTQYFGPGTRLTVL.

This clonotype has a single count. The CDR3 sequence is CASSADGSSYNEQFF. As DNA, the CDR3 is TGTGCCAGCAGCGCGGACGGCAGCTCCTACAATGAGCAGTTCTTC. This chain links TRBV2 with TRBJ2-1; no clear D. V was trimmed by 6 bases and J by 0 bases, leaving 12 bases between them. Germline CDR1 SNHLY, CDR2 FYNNEI. This CDR3 is built from 15 residues.

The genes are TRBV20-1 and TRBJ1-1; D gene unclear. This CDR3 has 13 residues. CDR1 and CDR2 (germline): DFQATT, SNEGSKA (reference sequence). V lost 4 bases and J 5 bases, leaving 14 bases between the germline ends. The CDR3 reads CSANPTERTEAFF. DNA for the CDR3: TGCAGTGCTAATCCGACGGAGAGGACTGAAGCTTTCTTT.

In DNA form, the CDR3 reads TGTGCCAGCAGTTACTCAGCGGGAGATCAAGAGACCCAGTACTTC. This sequence encodes CASSYSAGDQETQYF. This sequence joins TRBV6-5 and TRBJ2-5; 8 bases align to TRBD2. Germline-derived CDR1 and CDR2 are MNHEY and SVGAGI. This CDR3 comprises 15 residues. After removal of 0 bases from V and 2 bases from J, the junction contained 2 bases not matched to a gene.

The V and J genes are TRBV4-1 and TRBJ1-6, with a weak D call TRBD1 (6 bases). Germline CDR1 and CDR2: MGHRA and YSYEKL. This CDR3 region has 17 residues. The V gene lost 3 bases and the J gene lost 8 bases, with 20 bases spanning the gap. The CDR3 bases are TGCGCCAGCAGCCAGTTCGGAGGGGGAGTATTAGATTCACCCCTCCACTTT. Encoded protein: CASSQFGGGVLDSPLHF.

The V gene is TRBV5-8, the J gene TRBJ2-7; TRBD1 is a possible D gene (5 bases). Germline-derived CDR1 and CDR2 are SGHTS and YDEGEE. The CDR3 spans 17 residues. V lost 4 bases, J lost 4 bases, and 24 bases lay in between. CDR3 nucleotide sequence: TGTGCCAGCAGCCAAGATGCAGGGCCCAACCCCTATTACGAGCAGTACTTC. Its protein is CASSQDAGPNPYYEQYF.

CDR3 sequence reads: CASSPLRDRSTEAFF. The DNA for the CDR3 is TGTGCCAGTAGTCCCCTCCGGGACAGATCCACTGAAGCTTTCTTT. This chain connects TRBV19 to TRBJ1-1; TRBD1 aligns across 7 bases. The CDR3 sequence is 15 residues long. In germline, CDR1 is LNHDA, CDR2 SQIVND (reference sequence). The ends lost 5 bases at V and 4 bases at J; junction bases unmatched: 10.

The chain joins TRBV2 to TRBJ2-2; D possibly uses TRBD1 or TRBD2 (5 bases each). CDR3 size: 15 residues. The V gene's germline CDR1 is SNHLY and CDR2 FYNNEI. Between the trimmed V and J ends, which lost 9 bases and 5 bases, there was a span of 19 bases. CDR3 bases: TGTGCCAGTCTATTGGGGGTCAGAAGAACCGGGGAGCTGTTTTTT. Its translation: CASLLGVRRTGELFF. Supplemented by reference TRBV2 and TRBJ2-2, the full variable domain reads EPEVTQTPSHQVTQMGQEVILRCVPISNHLYFYWYRQILGQKVEFLVSFYNNEISEKSEIFDDQFSVERPDGSNFTLKIRSTKLEDSAMYFCASLLGVRRTGELFFGEGSRLTVL.

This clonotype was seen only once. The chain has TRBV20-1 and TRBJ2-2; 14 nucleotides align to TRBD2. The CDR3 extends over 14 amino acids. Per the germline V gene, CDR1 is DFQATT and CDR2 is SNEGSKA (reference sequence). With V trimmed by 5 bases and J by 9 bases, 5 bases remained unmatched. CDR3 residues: CSAGTSGSHRELFF. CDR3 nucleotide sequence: TGCAGTGCTGGGACTAGCGGGAGCCACCGGGAGCTGTTTTTT.

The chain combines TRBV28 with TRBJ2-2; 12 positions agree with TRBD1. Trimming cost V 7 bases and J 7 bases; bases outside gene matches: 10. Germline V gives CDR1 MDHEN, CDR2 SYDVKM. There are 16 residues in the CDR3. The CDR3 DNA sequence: TGTGCCAGCAAATCCCCGGGACAGGGGGCAGGCGGGGAGCTGTTTTTT. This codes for CASKSPGQGAGGELFF.

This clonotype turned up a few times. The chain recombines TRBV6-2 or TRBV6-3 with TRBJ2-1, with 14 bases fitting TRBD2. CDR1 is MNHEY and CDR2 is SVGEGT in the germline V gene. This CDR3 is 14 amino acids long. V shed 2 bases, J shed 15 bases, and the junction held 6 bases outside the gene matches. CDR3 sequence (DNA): TGTGCCAGCAGTTACACGACTAGCGGGAGGGCTAGGTTCTTC. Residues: CASSYTTSGRARFF.

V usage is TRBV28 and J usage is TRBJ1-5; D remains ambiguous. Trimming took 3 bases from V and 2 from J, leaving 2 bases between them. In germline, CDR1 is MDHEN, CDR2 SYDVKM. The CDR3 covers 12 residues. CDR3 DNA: TGTGCCAGCAGTTTGGGCAATCAGCCCCAGCATTTT. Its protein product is CASSLGNQPQHF.

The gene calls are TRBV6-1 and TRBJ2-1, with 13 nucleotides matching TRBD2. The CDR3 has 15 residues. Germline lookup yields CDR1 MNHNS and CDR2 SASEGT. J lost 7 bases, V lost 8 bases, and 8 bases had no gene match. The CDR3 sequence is CASGSGTSGANEQFF. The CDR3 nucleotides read TGTGCCAGCGGCTCCGGGACTAGCGGGGCGAATGAGCAGTTCTTC.

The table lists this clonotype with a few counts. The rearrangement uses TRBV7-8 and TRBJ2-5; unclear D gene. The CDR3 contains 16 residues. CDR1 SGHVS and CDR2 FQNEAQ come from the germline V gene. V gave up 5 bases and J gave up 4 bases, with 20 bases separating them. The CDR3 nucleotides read TGTGCCAGCAGCCCAGCACGACCACCCTATGTAGAGACCCAGTACTTC. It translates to CASSPARPPYVETQYF.

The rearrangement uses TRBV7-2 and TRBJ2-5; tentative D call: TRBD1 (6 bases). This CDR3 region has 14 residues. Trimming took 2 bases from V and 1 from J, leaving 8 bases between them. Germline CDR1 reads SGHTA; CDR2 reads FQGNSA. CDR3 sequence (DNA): TGTGCCAGCAGCTTAAGACAGGTCCAAGAGACCCAGTACTTC. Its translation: CASSLRQVQETQYF.

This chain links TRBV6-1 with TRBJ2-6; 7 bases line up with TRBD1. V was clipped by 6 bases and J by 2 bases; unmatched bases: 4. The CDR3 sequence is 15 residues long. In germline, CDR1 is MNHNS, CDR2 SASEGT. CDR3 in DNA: TGTGCCAGCAGCGGACAGGCGACTGGGGCCAACGTCCTGACTTTC. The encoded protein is CASSGQATGANVLTF.

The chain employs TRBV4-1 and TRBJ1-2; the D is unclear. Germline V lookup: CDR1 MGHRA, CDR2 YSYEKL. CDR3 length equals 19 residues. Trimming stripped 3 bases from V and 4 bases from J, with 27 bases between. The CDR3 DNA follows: TGCGCCAGCAGCCACAGAATCGCAGGAGGGCCGGCACTTGGCTATGGCTACACCTTC. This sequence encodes CASSHRIAGGPALGYGYTF.